The clone carrying this TCR beta chain was seen at least ten times. What it binds is not known. This record comes from a study of T-cell reconstitution after alpha-beta-depleted transplantation in children. General observations from the study: By one year post-transplant, T-cell counts and diversity largely arose from T cells that were newly produced. Reportedly, only several hundred clones from non-depleted graft cells drove alpha-beta T-cell counts at about two months. Several patients had high TCRbeta diversity at day 60; it came from surviving recipient T cells and thymic progenitors.

CDR1 is SEHNR and CDR2 is FQNEAQ in the germline V gene (reference sequence). Trimming removed 11 bases from V and 2 bases from J; junction bases left unmatched: 16. The CDR3 runs to 16 residues. The library targeted TCRbeta and was prepared with unique molecular identifiers. TCRdb re-analysed the PCR reads in MiXCR, keeping a single row per CDR3 protein. The sample includes about 27,000 distinct CDR3 sequences, roughly 6% seen only once; the top ten take 5.5% to 8%. The sample consisted of PBMCs, mostly from graft donor cells, taken 180 days after TCRalphabeta/CD19-depleted stem cell transplant. The chain uses TRBV7-9 and TRBJ2-3, with 7 positions matching TRBD1. The sequence was collected from a male patient younger than 18 who had a stem cell transplant for acute myeloid leukemia, so the T cells may come from the graft donor. Here the CDR3 DNA reads TGTGCCGCACCCAGGACGAAGGGACAGATCACAGATACGCAGTATTTT. Protein sequence: CAAPRTKGQITDTQYF.